This T cell receptor beta chain was identified in a study of cytomegalovirus exposure and HLA in healthy donors. Overall study: Of several hundred genotyped donors, about 81% clustered with self-reported Caucasian donors. Study conclusions and caveats: Earlier results showed most TCR beta V segments being productive about 90% or about 30% of the time. A link between a missense DCLRE1C variant and TCR beta V- and J-gene trimming emerged from a later analysis. An ancestry cluster, one associated with Asian ancestry, reportedly showed fewer N-insertions than the approximately 660-donor mean in a later analysis.

Losses at the gene ends were 1 base for V and 0 bases for J; bases not matched to a gene: 6. The CDR3 is made up of 17 amino acids. Germline V gene data show CDR1 as SEHNR and CDR2 as FQNEAQ (reference sequence). A word on this clone: Its antigen is not identified.

It was with 60 Vbeta and 13 Jbeta primers that the PCR ran. Libraries were prepared by immunoSEQ multiplex PCR; TCRdb keeps only in-frame clonotypes and omits some of them. Of about 170,000 clones detected, roughly 60% appear once; the ten largest clones hold about 3.2%. Sequences were obtained from PBMCs. The chain carries TRBV7-9 and TRBJ2-1; 7 bases align to TRBD2. The sequence came from a middle-aged man in good health and CMV-seronegative. The CDR3 DNA reads TGTGCCAGCAGCTTAGGTGGCGGGAGAGGCTCCTACAATGAGCAGTTCTTC. Amino acids: CASSLGGGRGSYNEQFF.